This T cell receptor beta chain was captured by sequencing in a study of blood T cell dynamics during melanoma immunotherapy. Background on the study: Patients with metastatic melanoma got pembrolizumab or nivolumab-ipilimumab as first-line care. Study outcomes and limitations: Clones driving repertoire changes may be melanoma-specific or general immune activation.

Specified time point: pre-treatment baseline. Sampling occurred pretreatment (T0) and at week 3 (W3), after cycle one of checkpoint blockade. Patients had no prior systemic cancer treatment, immunosuppressants or other active cancers. On this clone itself: What it binds is unknown.

Sequencing used immunoSEQ multiplex PCR; TCRdb keeps in-frame clones, though not all of them. Of around 14,000 clones detected, about 83% appear once; the ten largest clones hold approximately 4.2%. The germline gives CDR1 LNHDA, CDR2 SQIVND (reference sequence). After removal of 6 bases from V and 7 bases from J, the junction contained 2 bases not matched to a gene. The CDR3 is 13 residues long. Sample: blood, taken from a patient treated with checkpoint blockade. This receptor was obtained from a human donor with melanoma. This chain links TRBV19 with TRBJ1-4, with 10 bases identical to TRBD1. The DNA for the CDR3 is TGTGCCAGTAGAAGGGACAGGGGTGAAAAACTGTTTTTT. Translation: CASRRDRGEKLFF.